The sequence of this T cell receptor (beta chain) was determined in a study of vaccination and CD4 T cells after COVID-19. Overall study context: Samples were taken after vaccination, a median of roughly 72 days after dose two, with a range of 14 to 241.

The CDR3 length is 16 residues. Germline assignment: CDR1 DFQATT and CDR2 SNEGSKA (reference sequence). V lost 3 bases to trimming and J lost 5 bases; unmatched junction nucleotides: 7. Treatment specified: roughly 11-day PBMC culture with coronavirus spike peptide pools or control peptides (ViraFEST assay). Expansion of antigen-specific T cells with peptide pools by ViraFEST preceded sequencing of TCRs. Points on this clonotype: Its antigen is unidentified.

Study conclusions and caveats: Spike mono-reactivity applied to 304 of 307 vaccine-specific clones detected in convalescent patients.

With the Oncomine TCR Beta short-read assay, DNA from cultured CD4+ T cells was sequenced. CD4+ T cells were cultured, and genomic DNA was extracted from them. TCRdb ran MiXCR on the PCR reads and lists one entry per CDR3 protein. The sample has over 14,000 distinct CDR3 sequences, under 45% seen once; the top ten hold around a sixth. The chain is built from TRBV20-1 and TRBJ2-5, with TRBD2 matching 15 bases. The TCR was taken from a human donor with COVID-19. What was sequenced was cultured CD4+ T cells from blood. For the CDR3, the DNA is TGCAGTGCTAGCAGGACTAGCGGGGGGGCCGTTGAGACCCAGTACTTC. Translation gives CSASRTSGGAVETQYF.